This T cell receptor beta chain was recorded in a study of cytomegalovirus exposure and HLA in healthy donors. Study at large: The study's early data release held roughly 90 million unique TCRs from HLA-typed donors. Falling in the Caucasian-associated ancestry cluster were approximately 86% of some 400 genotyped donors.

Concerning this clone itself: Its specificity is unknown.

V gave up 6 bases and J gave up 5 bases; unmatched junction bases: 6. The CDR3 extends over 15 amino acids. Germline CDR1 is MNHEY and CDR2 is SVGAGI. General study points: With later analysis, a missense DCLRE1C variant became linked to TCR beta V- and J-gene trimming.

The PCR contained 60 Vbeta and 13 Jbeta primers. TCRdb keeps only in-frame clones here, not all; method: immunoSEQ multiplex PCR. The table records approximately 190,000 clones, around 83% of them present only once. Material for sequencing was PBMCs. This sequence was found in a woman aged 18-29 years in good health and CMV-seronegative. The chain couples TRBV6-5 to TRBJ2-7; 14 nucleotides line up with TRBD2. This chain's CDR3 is CASRPTSGRAHEQYF. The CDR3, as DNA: TGTGCCAGCAGGCCGACTAGCGGGAGGGCCCACGAGCAGTACTTC.